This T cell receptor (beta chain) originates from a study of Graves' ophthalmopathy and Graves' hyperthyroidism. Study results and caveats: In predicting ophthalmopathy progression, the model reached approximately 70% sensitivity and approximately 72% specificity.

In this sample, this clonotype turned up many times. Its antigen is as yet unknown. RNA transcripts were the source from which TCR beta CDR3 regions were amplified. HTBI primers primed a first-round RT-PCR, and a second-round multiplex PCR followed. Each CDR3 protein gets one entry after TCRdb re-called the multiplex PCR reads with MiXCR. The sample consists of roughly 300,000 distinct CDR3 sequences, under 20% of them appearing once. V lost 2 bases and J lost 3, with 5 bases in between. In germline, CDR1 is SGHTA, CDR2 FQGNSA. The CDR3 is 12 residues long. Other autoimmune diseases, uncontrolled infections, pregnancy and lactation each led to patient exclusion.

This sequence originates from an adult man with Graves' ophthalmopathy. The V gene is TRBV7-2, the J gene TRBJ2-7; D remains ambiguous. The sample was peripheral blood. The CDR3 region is CASSLLVYEQYF. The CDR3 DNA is TGTGCCAGCAGCTTATTGGTCTACGAGCAGTACTTC.